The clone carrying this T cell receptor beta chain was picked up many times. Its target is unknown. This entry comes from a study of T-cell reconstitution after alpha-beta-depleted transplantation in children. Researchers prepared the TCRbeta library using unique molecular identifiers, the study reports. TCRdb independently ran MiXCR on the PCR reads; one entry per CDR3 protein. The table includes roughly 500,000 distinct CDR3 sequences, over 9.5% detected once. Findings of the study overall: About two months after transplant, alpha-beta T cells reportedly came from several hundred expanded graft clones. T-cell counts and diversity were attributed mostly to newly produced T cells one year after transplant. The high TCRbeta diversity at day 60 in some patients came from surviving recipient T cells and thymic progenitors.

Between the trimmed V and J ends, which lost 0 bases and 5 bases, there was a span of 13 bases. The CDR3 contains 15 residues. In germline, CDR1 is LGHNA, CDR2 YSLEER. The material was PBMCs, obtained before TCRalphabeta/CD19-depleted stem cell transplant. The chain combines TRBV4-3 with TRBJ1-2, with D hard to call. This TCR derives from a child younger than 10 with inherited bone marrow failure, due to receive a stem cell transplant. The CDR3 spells CASSQESFLDYGYTF. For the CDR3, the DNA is TGCGCCAGCAGCCAAGAGAGTTTCTTGGATTATGGCTACACCTTC.